One and the same sample provided the 7 T cell receptor beta chains below, sequenced in a study of blood T cell repertoires in COVID-19 (dated by TCRdb to 2019 to 2021). Library construction relied on the immunoSEQ multiplex PCR assay. Imported from immuneACCESS, the table was reduced by TCRdb to in-frame sequences with V and J called. These copies leave out some clones; in studies compared against another copy, an unresolved V gene accounts for under half, and the cause of the remainder is not known. The table for this sample lists 300,000 to 400,000 clones; around four fifths of them were counted only once. The ten largest make up around 3% of the sample. Sequencing was carried out using peripheral blood. The receptors here all came from a man aged 25 to 45 with active or convalescent COVID-19.

The rearrangement links TRBV29-1 to TRBJ2-2; 10 bases are a match to TRBD2. The V gene end was trimmed by 6 bases and the J gene end by 7 bases; junction bases not matched to a gene: 14. Per germline, CDR1 SQVTM and CDR2 ANQGSEA. CDR3 length equals 16 residues. Here the CDR3 reads CSVSMERGGLGGELFF. CDR3 sequence (DNA): TGCAGCGTCAGTATGGAGCGGGGGGGCCTTGGCGGGGAGCTGTTTTTT.

V is TRBV10-3 and J is TRBJ2-7; 7 bases are a match to TRBD1. The CDR3 extends over 14 amino acids. Germline loops: CDR1 ENHRY, CDR2 SYGVKD. V trimming: 7 bases; J trimming: 2 bases; junction bases outside the gene matches: 8. The DNA for the CDR3 is TGTGCCATCACTCCGGACAGGATAACCTACGAGCAGTACTTC. Translated, it gives CAITPDRITYEQYF.

This clone appeared a single time. J is TRBJ1-5 and V is TRBV19; D gene unclear. This CDR3 spans 15 amino acids. V was shortened by 7 bases and J by 2 bases, with 15 bases between the two germline ends. The germline V gene encodes CDR1 LNHDA and CDR2 SQIVND (reference sequence). CDR3: CASNPATAGNQPQHF. CDR3 bases: TGTGCCAGTAACCCGGCAACAGCCGGCAATCAGCCCCAGCATTTT.

This rearrangement joins TRBV5-1 to TRBJ2-1; 11 bases are a match to TRBD2. The CDR3 runs 15 residues. Germline V lookup: CDR1 SGHRS, CDR2 YFSETQ. J gave up 5 bases and V 5 bases, and 6 bases lay outside the gene matches. CDR3 nucleotide sequence: TGCGCCAGCAGGCTGGGGACTAGCGGCCACAATGAGCAGTTCTTC. This encodes CASRLGTSGHNEQFF.

This clone was counted only a few times. The chain is built from TRBV12-3 or TRBV12-4 and TRBJ1-4; no clear D. The ends were cut back, 3 bases at V and 7 bases at J, with 9 bases in the middle. CDR3 length equals 13 residues. CDR3 bases: TGTGCCAGCAGTTTTGCGGTGCGTGAAAAACTGTTTTTT. It specifies CASSFAVREKLFF.

V and J are TRBV10-3 and TRBJ1-1, with 9 bases that match TRBD1. This CDR3 is built from 14 residues. Germline CDR1 is ENHRY and CDR2 is SYGVKD. Trimming cost V 9 bases and J 11 bases; bases outside gene matches: 16. The CDR3: CAIWGPDRGEVAFF. The CDR3 DNA follows: TGTGCCATTTGGGGACCGGACAGGGGAGAGGTTGCTTTCTTT.

This rearrangement joins TRBV11-2 to TRBJ2-1; 7 nucleotides align to TRBD2. Germline V gene sequence: CDR1 SGHAT, CDR2 FQNNGV. There are 15 residues in the CDR3. V gave up 9 bases and J gave up 0 bases; unmatched junction bases: 8. The CDR3 protein is CASGGGRSSYNEQFF. The CDR3 DNA sequence: TGTGCCAGTGGGGGAGGGAGGAGCTCCTACAATGAGCAGTTCTTC.